Presented here are 26 T cell receptor beta chains from one specimen sequenced in a study of T cell responses to AZD1222 COVID-19 vaccine. Clones were sequenced by immunoSEQ multiplex PCR, and TCRdb holds only the in-frame ones, with some missing. Here the sample spans about 110,000 clones, approximately 86% being singletons. The sample in question was peripheral blood, obtained on day 0 of MenACWY control vaccination. Receptors originate from an adult in good health.

The chain uses TRBV7-2 and TRBJ2-1, with 9 nucleotides matching TRBD1. V shed 5 bases and J 2 bases; nucleotides not matched to a gene: 4. Per germline, CDR1 SGHTA and CDR2 FQGNSA. The CDR3 covers 15 residues. CDR3 nucleotide sequence: TGTGCCAGCAGCAGGGACAGGGATACCTACAATGAGCAGTTCTTC. It yields the protein CASSRDRDTYNEQFF.

V and J are TRBV10-3 and TRBJ2-7, with D possibly TRBD1 on 6 matching bases. CDR3 length: 14 amino acids. Trimming stripped 6 bases from V and 3 bases from J, with 15 bases between. Germline assignment: CDR1 ENHRY and CDR2 SYGVKD. The CDR3, as DNA: TGTGCCATCAGAAACACGGCACAGGGCTACGAGCAGTACTTC. Translation: CAIRNTAQGYEQYF.

The CDR3 is CASSRLADSSYEQYF. The CDR3 DNA reads as TGTGCCAGCAGTCGACTAGCCGATTCCTCCTACGAGCAGTACTTC. The chain has TRBV7-2 and TRBJ2-7; 7 bases match TRBD2. This CDR3 contains 15 residues. With 6 bases clipped from V and 0 bases from J, the junction kept 8 bases outside the gene matches. CDR1 is SGHTA, CDR2 FQGNSA, per germline.

The CDR3 region is CASSELDSGGAAAQYF. CDR3 DNA: TGTGCCAGCAGTGAATTGGATAGCGGGGGGGCTGCGGCCCAGTACTTC. The rearrangement joins TRBV2 to TRBJ2-5; 11 nucleotides line up with TRBD2. CDR1 is SNHLY, CDR2 FYNNEI, per germline. After removal of 2 bases from V and 9 bases from J, the junction contained 11 bases not matched to a gene. The CDR3 contains 16 residues. Full variable domain (missing parts from reference TRBV2 and TRBJ2-5): EPEVTQTPSHQVTQMGQEVILRCVPISNHLYFYWYRQILGQKVEFLVSFYNNEISEKSEIFDDQFSVERPDGSNFTLKIRSTKLEDSAMYFCASSELDSGGAAAQYFGPGTRLLVL.

The rearrangement links TRBV28 to TRBJ1-3, with no clear D. This CDR3 comprises 15 residues. Germline CDR1 is MDHEN and CDR2 is SYDVKM. The V gene lost 6 bases and the J gene lost 0 bases, with 12 bases spanning the gap. CDR3 loop: CASSLGPSSGNTIYF. Here the CDR3 DNA reads TGTGCCAGCAGCCTTGGACCGAGCTCTGGAAACACCATATATTTT.

This chain links TRBV28 with TRBJ2-7, with D unclear. Per germline, CDR1 MDHEN and CDR2 SYDVKM. Trimming cost V 7 bases and J 3 bases, with 13 bases left between them. The CDR3 is 13 amino acids. The CDR3 is CASTHPDLYEQYF. In DNA, the CDR3 is TGTGCCAGCACCCATCCGGACCTCTACGAGCAGTACTTC.

The chain joins TRBV10-3 to TRBJ2-2; 14 nucleotides align to TRBD2. V shed 6 bases and J 3 bases; nucleotides not matched to a gene: 0. Germline V lookup: CDR1 ENHRY, CDR2 SYGVKD. The CDR3 is 15 residues long. The CDR3 DNA is TGTGCCATCAGGACTAGCGGGAGGGACACCGGGGAGCTGTTTTTT. This translates into CAIRTSGRDTGELFF.

The chain has TRBV28 and TRBJ1-2, with no clear D. The CDR3 totals 15 residues. Looked up from germline, CDR1 is MDHEN and CDR2 is SYDVKM. V shed 2 bases and J shed 1 base, with 11 bases lying between them. In DNA, the CDR3 is TGTGCCAGCAGTTTAGGCGTCAGGTTTAACTATGGCTACACCTTC. It translates to CASSLGVRFNYGYTF.

This chain connects TRBV5-1 to TRBJ2-4; the D call may be TRBD1 or TRBD2 (5 bases each). Germline values: CDR1 SGHRS, CDR2 YFSETQ. The CDR3 runs 14 residues. The V and J ends lost 5 bases and 9 bases respectively, with 18 bases between them. CDR3 nucleotide sequence: TGCGCCAGCAGATCGGGACCCGAGGAAGTCATTCAGTACTTC. As protein: CASRSGPEEVIQYF.

The CDR3 reads CASRLIEGPNYGYTF. The CDR3 coding sequence is TGTGCCAGCAGGCTTATCGAGGGACCTAACTATGGCTACACCTTC. The V and J genes are TRBV5-5 and TRBJ1-2, with D possibly being TRBD1 (5 bases). V lost 5 bases and J 0 bases, leaving 14 bases between the germline ends. Germline CDR1 reads SGHKS; CDR2 reads YYEKEE (reference sequence). This CDR3 is built from 15 residues.

The rearrangement joins TRBV3-1 (or the pseudogene TRBV3-2) to TRBJ1-4; no reliable D call. There are 14 residues in the CDR3. In germline, CDR1 is LGHDT, CDR2 YNNKEL (reference sequence). V shed 3 bases and J shed 0 bases, with 5 bases lying between them. CDR3 amino acids: CASSQFSTNEKLFF. DNA of the CDR3: TGTGCCAGCAGCCAGTTTTCAACTAATGAAAAACTGTTTTTT.

The chain carries TRBV20-1 and TRBJ1-1; D not certain. Germline V gives CDR1 DFQATT, CDR2 SNEGSKA (reference sequence). The V gene lost 3 bases and the J gene lost 11 bases, with 10 bases spanning the gap. The CDR3 runs 10 residues. Here the CDR3 DNA reads TGCAGTGCTAGTGGAGGGTGGGCTTTCTTT. Protein sequence: CSASGGWAFF.

The chain has TRBV7-8 and TRBJ2-5; possible D gene TRBD1, 6 bases. The germline gives CDR1 SGHVS, CDR2 FQNEAQ. This CDR3 is 14 amino acids long. The V end was cut by 4 bases, the J end by 2 bases, with 11 bases between. In DNA form, the CDR3 reads TGTGCCAGCAGCTCAGGGGCGTATCAAGAGACCCAGTACTTC. Amino acid sequence: CASSSGAYQETQYF. Using reference TRBV7-8 and TRBJ2-5 for the parts outside the CDR3, the full variable domain is GAGVSQSPRYKVAKRGQDVALRCDPISGHVSLFWYQQALGQGPEFLTYFQNEAQLDKSGLPSDRFFAERPEGSVSTLKIQRTQQEDSAVYLCASSSGAYQETQYFGPGTRLLVL.

Here the CDR3 reads CASSISRDSYNSPLHF. DNA of the CDR3: TGTGCCAGTAGTATATCCCGGGACAGCTATAATTCACCCCTCCACTTT. The gene calls are TRBV19 and TRBJ1-6; the match to TRBD1 covers 7 bases. The CDR3 has 16 amino acids. The germline V gene encodes CDR1 LNHDA and CDR2 SQIVND (reference sequence). Trimming took 2 bases from V and 3 from J; bases not matched to a gene: 4.

The V gene is TRBV18, the J gene TRBJ2-2, with TRBD1 identical over 7 bases. J gave up 3 bases and V 6 bases, and 4 bases lay outside the gene matches. Germline V gene sequence: CDR1 KGHSH, CDR2 LQKENI. The CDR3 loop spans 14 amino acids. The CDR3 sequence is CASSPGTDTGELFF. Written as DNA, the CDR3 is TGTGCCAGCTCCCCCGGGACAGACACCGGGGAGCTGTTTTTT. Filled out from reference TRBV18 and TRBJ2-2, the complete variable domain reads NAGVMQNPRHLVRRRGQEARLRCSPMKGHSHVYWYRQLPEEGLKFMVYLQKENIIDESGMPKERFSAEFPKEGPSILRIQQVVRGDSAAYFCASSPGTDTGELFFGEGSRLTVL.

The chain employs TRBV28 and TRBJ1-2; 8 nucleotides line up with TRBD1. V was clipped by 4 bases and J by 3 bases; unmatched bases: 7. CDR1 and CDR2 (germline): MDHEN, SYDVKM. The CDR3 has 15 amino acids. The CDR3 here is CASSYYRQGYYGYTF. In nucleotides, the CDR3 is TGTGCCAGCAGTTACTACCGACAGGGGTACTATGGCTACACCTTC.

The chain is built from TRBV11-2 and TRBJ1-4; D remains ambiguous. The germline V gene encodes CDR1 SGHAT and CDR2 FQNNGV. V lost 3 bases and J 5 bases, leaving 7 bases between the germline ends. This CDR3 is 13 amino acids long. The CDR3 DNA reads TGTGCCAGCAGCTTCGCTCCGAATGAAAAACTGTTTTTT. The encoded protein is CASSFAPNEKLFF.

The chain combines TRBV11-2 with TRBJ1-6; 8 bases are shared with TRBD1. CDR3 length: 15 residues. V was clipped by 3 bases and J by 8 bases; unmatched bases: 6. Germline loops: CDR1 SGHAT, CDR2 FQNNGV. The CDR3 is CASSFRTGWDSPLHF. DNA of the CDR3: TGTGCCAGCAGCTTTAGGACAGGGTGGGATTCACCCCTCCACTTT.

The chain is built from TRBV28 and TRBJ1-2, with D perhaps matching TRBD1 (5 bases). This CDR3 has 16 amino acids. The germline V and J ends were trimmed by 6 bases and 7 bases, with 24 bases remaining between them. The germline V gene has CDR1 MDHEN and CDR2 SYDVKM. CDR3 in DNA: TGTGCCAGCAGCCAGACGGCAGGGCAGGTCCCTTTTGGCTACACCTTC. This sequence encodes CASSQTAGQVPFGYTF.

The chain joins TRBV6-2 or TRBV6-3 to TRBJ1-5; 7 bases fit TRBD1. Germline loops: CDR1 MNHEY, CDR2 SVGEGT. J gave up 2 bases and V 0 bases, and 4 bases lay outside the gene matches. This CDR3 region has 16 residues. The CDR3 is CASSYSTGQGNQPQHF. For the CDR3, the DNA is TGTGCCAGCAGTTACTCGACAGGGCAGGGCAATCAGCCCCAGCATTTT.

CDR3 bases: TGTGCCAGCAGCTTGGGGAGGGGTTCAACTAATGAAAAACTGTTTTTT. Its translation: CASSLGRGSTNEKLFF. The chain couples TRBV5-5 to TRBJ1-4, with D perhaps TRBD1 (5 bases). Germline V gene lookup returns CDR1 SGHKS and CDR2 YYEKEE (reference sequence). This CDR3 comprises 16 residues. Trimming took 0 bases from V and 0 from J, leaving 9 bases between them.

The rearrangement uses TRBV7-8 and TRBJ1-1; tentatively, D is TRBD1 (6 bases). Germline lookup yields CDR1 SGHVS and CDR2 FQNEAQ. This CDR3 is built from 15 residues. Trimming took 4 bases from V and 5 from J, leaving 17 bases between them. DNA of the CDR3: TGTGCCAGCAGCTCCCCGTTGGGGGGGCTGACTGAAGCTTTCTTT. It is translated as CASSSPLGGLTEAFF. Looking up the rest from reference TRBV7-8 and TRBJ1-1 gives the full variable domain: GAGVSQSPRYKVAKRGQDVALRCDPISGHVSLFWYQQALGQGPEFLTYFQNEAQLDKSGLPSDRFFAERPEGSVSTLKIQRTQQEDSAVYLCASSSPLGGLTEAFFGQGTRLTVV.

This clone was recorded a few times. The CDR3 DNA follows: TGTGCCAGTTCTGCCCCCGGGACAGGGGGGTACGAGCAGTACTTC. This translates into CASSAPGTGGYEQYF. This chain connects TRBV19 to TRBJ2-7; 11 bases match TRBD1. Per germline, CDR1 LNHDA and CDR2 SQIVND (reference sequence). This CDR3 spans 15 amino acids. V was clipped by 8 bases and J by 4 bases; unmatched bases: 10.

V gene TRBV6-4 combines with J gene TRBJ2-3, with 8 bases matching TRBD1. CDR3 length: 18 residues. From germline, CDR1 is MRHNA and CDR2 SNTAGT. The ends lost 8 bases at V and 0 bases at J; junction bases unmatched: 16. CDR3 region: CASSGTGFSLTSTDTQYF. CDR3 DNA sequence: TGTGCCAGCTCCGGGACAGGTTTTTCCCTAACTAGCACAGATACGCAGTATTTT.

As to this clone: One end of the junction fails to match germline, which may point to a read error. V usage is TRBV28 and J usage is TRBJ1-5, with 9 bases fitting TRBD1. Germline V gives CDR1 MDHEN, CDR2 SYDVKM. The CDR3 extends over 16 amino acids. The CDR3 nucleotides read TGTGCCAGCAGTTTGGGGACAGGGATGAGCAGTCAGCCCCAGCATTTT. It codes for CASSLGTGMSSQPQHF.

The rearrangement links TRBV28 to TRBJ1-2, with 11 nucleotides matching TRBD1. Germline V gene data show CDR1 as MDHEN and CDR2 as SYDVKM. The CDR3 is 15 amino acids. V gave up 1 base and J gave up 6 bases; unmatched junction bases: 4. CDR3 sequence (DNA): TGTGCCAGCAGTTTATCTCCGGGACAGGGGGATGGCTACACCTTC. Its translation: CASSLSPGQGDGYTF.